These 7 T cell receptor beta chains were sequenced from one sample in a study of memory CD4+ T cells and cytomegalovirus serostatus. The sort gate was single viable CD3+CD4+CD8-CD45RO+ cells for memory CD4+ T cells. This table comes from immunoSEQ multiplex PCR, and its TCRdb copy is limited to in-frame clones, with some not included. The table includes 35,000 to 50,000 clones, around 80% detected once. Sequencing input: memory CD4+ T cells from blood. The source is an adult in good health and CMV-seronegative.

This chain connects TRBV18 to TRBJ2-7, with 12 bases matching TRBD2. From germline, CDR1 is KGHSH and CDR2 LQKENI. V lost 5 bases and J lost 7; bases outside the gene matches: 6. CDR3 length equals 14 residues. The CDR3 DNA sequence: TGTGCCAGCTCAGGGACTAGCGGGCCGGGGGAGCAGTACTTC. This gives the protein CASSGTSGPGEQYF.

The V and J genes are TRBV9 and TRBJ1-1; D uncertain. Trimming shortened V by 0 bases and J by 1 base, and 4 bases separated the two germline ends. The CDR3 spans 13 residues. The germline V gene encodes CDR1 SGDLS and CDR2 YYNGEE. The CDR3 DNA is TGTGCCAGCAGCGTAGCTACGAACACTGAAGCTTTCTTT. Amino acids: CASSVATNTEAFF.

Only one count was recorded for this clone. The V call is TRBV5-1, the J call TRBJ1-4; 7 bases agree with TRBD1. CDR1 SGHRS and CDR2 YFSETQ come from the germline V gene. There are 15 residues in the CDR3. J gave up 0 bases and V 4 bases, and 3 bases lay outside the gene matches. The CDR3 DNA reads TGCGCCAGCAGCAGAGACAGGGCAACTAATGAAAAACTGTTTTTT. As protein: CASSRDRATNEKLFF.

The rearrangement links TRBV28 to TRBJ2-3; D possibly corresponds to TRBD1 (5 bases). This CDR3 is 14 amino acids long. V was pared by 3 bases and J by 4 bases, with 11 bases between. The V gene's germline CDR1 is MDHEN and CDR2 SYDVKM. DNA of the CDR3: TGTGCCAGCAGTTTGCAGGGCCTGCCAGATACGCAGTATTTT. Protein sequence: CASSLQGLPDTQYF.

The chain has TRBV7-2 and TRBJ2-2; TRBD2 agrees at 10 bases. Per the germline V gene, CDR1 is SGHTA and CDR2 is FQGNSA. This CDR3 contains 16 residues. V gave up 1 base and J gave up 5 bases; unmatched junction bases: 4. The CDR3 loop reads CASSLDTSGKTGELFF. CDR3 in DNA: TGTGCCAGCAGCTTAGACACTAGCGGGAAAACCGGGGAGCTGTTTTTT.

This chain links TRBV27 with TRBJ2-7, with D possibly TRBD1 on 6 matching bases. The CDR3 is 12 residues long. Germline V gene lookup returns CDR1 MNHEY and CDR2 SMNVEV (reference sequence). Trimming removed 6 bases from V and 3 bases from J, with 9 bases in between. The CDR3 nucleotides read TGTGCCAGCAGGGACAGAATCTACGAGCAGTACTTC. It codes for CASRDRIYEQYF.

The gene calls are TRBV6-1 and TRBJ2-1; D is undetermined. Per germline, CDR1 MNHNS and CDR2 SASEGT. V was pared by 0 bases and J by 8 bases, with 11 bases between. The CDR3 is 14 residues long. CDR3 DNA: TGTGCCAGCAGTGAAGCGCCGCAAGGATATGAGCAGTTCTTC. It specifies CASSEAPQGYEQFF.